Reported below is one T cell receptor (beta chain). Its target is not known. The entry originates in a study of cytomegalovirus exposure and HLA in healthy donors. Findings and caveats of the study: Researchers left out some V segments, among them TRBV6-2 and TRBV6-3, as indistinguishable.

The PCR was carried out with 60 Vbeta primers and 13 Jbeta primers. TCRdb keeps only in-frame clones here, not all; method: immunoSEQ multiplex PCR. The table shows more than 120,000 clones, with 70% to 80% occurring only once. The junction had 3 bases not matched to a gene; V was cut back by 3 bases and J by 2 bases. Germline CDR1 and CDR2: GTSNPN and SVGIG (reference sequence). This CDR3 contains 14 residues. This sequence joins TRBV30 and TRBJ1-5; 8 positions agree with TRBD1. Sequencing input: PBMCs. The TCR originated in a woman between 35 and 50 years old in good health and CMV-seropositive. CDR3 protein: CAWSSGQGNQPQHF. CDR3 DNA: TGTGCCTGGAGCTCGGGACAGGGCAATCAGCCCCAGCATTTT. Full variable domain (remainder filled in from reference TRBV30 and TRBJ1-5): SQTIHQWPATLVQPVGSPLSLECTVEGTSNPNLYWYRQAAGRGLQLLFYSVGIGQISSEVPQNLSASRPQDRQFILSSKKLLLSDSGFYLCAWSSGQGNQPQHFGDGTRLSIL.